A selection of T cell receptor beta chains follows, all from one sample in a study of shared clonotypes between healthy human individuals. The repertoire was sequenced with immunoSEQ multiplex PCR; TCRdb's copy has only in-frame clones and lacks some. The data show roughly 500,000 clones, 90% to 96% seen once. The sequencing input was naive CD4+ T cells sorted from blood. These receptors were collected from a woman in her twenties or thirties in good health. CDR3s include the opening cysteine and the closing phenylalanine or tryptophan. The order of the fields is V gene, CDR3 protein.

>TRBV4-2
CASSQETGGVQPQHF
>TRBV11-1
CASSRGGLERSYEQYF
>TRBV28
CASSPGTDPGELFF
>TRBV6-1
CAISEHGDSGSIYEQYF
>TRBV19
CASTSRRDSNNQPQHF
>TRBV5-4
CASSQDKALREQYF
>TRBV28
CASSLFQGALETEAFF
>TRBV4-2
CASSTKILGGENGYTF
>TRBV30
CAWSAGQGYNEQFF
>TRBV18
CASSGQGENEQFF
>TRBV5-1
CASSLFGQNQETQYF
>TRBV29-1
CSVAYGNQPQHF
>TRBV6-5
CASSYVGEQYF
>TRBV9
CASGGRETQYF
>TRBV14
CASSHTRSSGTSPHEQYF
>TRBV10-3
CAISESGQGVFGYTF
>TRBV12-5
CASGLVHDGHGPYNEQFF
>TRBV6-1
CASSPGRLEKLFF
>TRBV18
CASSRTSGRGEQYF
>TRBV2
CASSGTFSYNEQFF
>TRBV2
CASSQEVAGPHEQYF
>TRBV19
CASRTTGGAAYEQYF
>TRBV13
CASSRDRWSSGNTIYF
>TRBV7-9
CASSLGNVYEQYF
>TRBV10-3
CAISESGTSGREQYF
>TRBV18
CASSPQTNTEAFF
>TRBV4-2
CASSQERRSYEQYF
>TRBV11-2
CASSSGKAVNTEAFF
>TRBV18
CASSPDRVNSPLHF
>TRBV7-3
CASSLMGGTGKSEQYF
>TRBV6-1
CASSGNRRGRATDTQYF
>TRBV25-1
CASSEDRVKKTEAFF
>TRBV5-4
CASSLHRELFF
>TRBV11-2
CASSLTFSRTSGELFF
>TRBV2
CASRRRTGSNTGELFF
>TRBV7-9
CASSLTIGQSKNYGYTF
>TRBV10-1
CASSESMYSSYNEQFF
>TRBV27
CASRPNANYGYTF
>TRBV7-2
CASSATSGSIYEQYF
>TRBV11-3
CASSSGRGSYNEQFF
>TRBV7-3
CASSLGQGTEQYF
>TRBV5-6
CASRPMTRSGNEQFF
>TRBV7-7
CARDRDPQNEKLFF
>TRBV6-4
CASSDWTSGSCADNEQFF
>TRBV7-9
CASSSLKDRLNNPTDTQYF
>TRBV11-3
CASSLGGTANNEQFF
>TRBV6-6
CASIRGSHATNEKLFF
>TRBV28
CASSFPSQPQHF
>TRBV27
CASSPRTGLSHNEQFF
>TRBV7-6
CASSLAVGLAGYNEQFF
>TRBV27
CASSPREGARNTEAFF
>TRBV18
CASSPDYEQYF
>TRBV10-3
CAISRDSVTTNEKLFF
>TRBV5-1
CASSQFEGFNEQYF
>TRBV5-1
CASSLPSAGRDYGYTF
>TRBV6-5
CASSSLRGFNQPQHF
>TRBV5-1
CASSLGGNGYTF